This T cell receptor (beta chain) was sequenced in a study of T-cell reconstitution after alpha-beta-depleted transplantation in children. Study results and limitations: Newly produced T cells mostly provided counts and TCRbeta diversity after one year, as hyperexpanded clones declined. Two months or so post-transplant, alpha-beta T cells reportedly derived from several hundred expanded graft clones. There were some patients whose high TCRbeta diversity at day 60 came from surviving recipient T cells and thymic progenitors.

About this clonotype: What it binds is unknown.

Preparing the TCRbeta library involved the use of unique molecular identifiers. TCRdb itself ran the PCR reads through MiXCR, one entry per CDR3 protein. The repertoire holds some 450,000 distinct CDR3 sequences, with 43% as singletons. This CDR3 region has 18 residues. Germline values: CDR1 SGHAT, CDR2 FQNNGV. Here the sequenced sample was PBMCs, taken before TCRalphabeta/CD19-depleted stem cell transplant. The genes are TRBV11-2 and TRBJ2-2; 13 positions agree with TRBD2. This TCR was recovered from a girl aged 2 to 10 with aplastic anemia, due to receive a stem cell transplant. CDR3 nucleotide sequence: TGTGCATGGAGGGGGGGGACTAGCGGGAACCTGAACACCGGGGAGCTGTTTTTT. This gives the protein CAWRGGTSGNLNTGELFF.